Listed below are T cell receptor beta chains from one sample, sequenced in a study of beta chain features in type 1 diabetes. Sequencing was performed with immunoSEQ multiplex PCR; in TCRdb, only in-frame clones are kept and a portion is missing. This sample has 250,000 to 350,000 clones; around 15% occur once, and the top ten carry over 5%. What was sequenced was central memory CD4+ T cells from blood. All receptors derive from a man aged 30 to 45 in good health. Each CDR3 is given with its conserved first and last residue. Each record gives: J gene, D gene, clone size, V gene, CDR3 DNA, CDR3 protein. The D gene is left open where the match is weak. The listing skips clone size in some rows; elsewhere it reads once, few, many or a size class.

J gene: TRBJ2-2
D gene: .
clone size: .
V gene: TRBV6-5
CDR3 DNA: TGTGCCAGCAGTCCTATCGGGGAGCTGTTTTTT
CDR3 protein: CASSPIGELFF

J gene: TRBJ2-2
D gene: TRBD2
clone size: .
V gene: TRBV6-5
CDR3 DNA: TGTGCCAGCACCCCGGGACTAGCGTACACCGGGGAGCTGTTTTTT
CDR3 protein: CASTPGLAYTGELFF

J gene: TRBJ2-7
D gene: .
clone size: few
V gene: TRBV29-1
CDR3 DNA: TGCAGCGTTGTAACGGGGAACGAGCAGTACTTC
CDR3 protein: CSVVTGNEQYF

J gene: TRBJ2-7
D gene: .
clone size: few
V gene: TRBV7-2
CDR3 DNA: TGTGCCAGCAGCTTAGCGAGGTTGTACGAGCAGTACTTC
CDR3 protein: CASSLARLYEQYF

J gene: TRBJ1-5
D gene: .
clone size: .
V gene: TRBV7-2
CDR3 DNA: TGTGCCAGCAGCTTAGGCCAGACTAATCAGCCCCAGCATTTT
CDR3 protein: CASSLGQTNQPQHF

J gene: TRBJ2-5
D gene: .
clone size: .
V gene: TRBV4-1
CDR3 DNA: TGCGCCAGCAGCCCCCGTGGGGGGGGGCTTCAAGAGACCCAGTACTTC
CDR3 protein: CASSPRGGGLQETQYF

J gene: TRBJ2-1
D gene: .
clone size: few
V gene: TRBV7-2
CDR3 DNA: TGTGCCAGCAGCTTCGGGCCGAATGAGCAGTTCTTC
CDR3 protein: CASSFGPNEQFF

J gene: TRBJ1-2
D gene: .
clone size: few
V gene: TRBV18
CDR3 DNA: TGTGCCAGCTCACCAGTGGGGGACTATGGCTACACCTTC
CDR3 protein: CASSPVGDYGYTF

J gene: TRBJ2-2
D gene: .
clone size: .
V gene: TRBV7-3
CDR3 DNA: TGTGCCAGCAGCCAAGGGCTAAGAGGGGTACCGCGGGAGCTGTTTTTT
CDR3 protein: CASSQGLRGVPRELFF

J gene: TRBJ2-1
D gene: TRBD2
clone size: .
V gene: TRBV11-3
CDR3 DNA: TGTGCCACTAGCGGCGGGAGTAACTACAATGAGCAGTTCTTC
CDR3 protein: CATSGGSNYNEQFF

J gene: TRBJ2-3
D gene: TRBD2
clone size: once
V gene: TRBV6-1
CDR3 DNA: TGTGCCAGCAGTGCTATGGGACTAGCGGGCACAGATACGCAGTATTTT
CDR3 protein: CASSAMGLAGTDTQYF

J gene: TRBJ2-5
D gene: .
clone size: .
V gene: TRBV25-1
CDR3 DNA: TGTGCCAGCAGTGCGACTAATCAAGAGACCCAGTACTTC
CDR3 protein: CASSATNQETQYF

J gene: TRBJ1-5
D gene: .
clone size: .
V gene: TRBV7-2
CDR3 DNA: TGTGCCAGCAGCAGCATGGGACAGCCCCAGCATTTT
CDR3 protein: CASSSMGQPQHF

J gene: TRBJ1-2
D gene: .
clone size: .
V gene: TRBV21-1
CDR3 DNA: TGTGCCAGCAGCAAAGCTGAGAGACAGACGGTTTTCGGACACGGCGGCTACACCTTC
CDR3 protein: CASSKAERQTVFGHGGYTF

J gene: TRBJ2-3
D gene: .
clone size: few
V gene: TRBV6-4
CDR3 DNA: TGTGCCAGCAGCCGGACTCGTGGAAATACGCAGTATTTT
CDR3 protein: CASSRTRGNTQYF

J gene: TRBJ1-1
D gene: .
clone size: .
V gene: TRBV12-1
CDR3 DNA: TGTGCCAGCAGTAACAGGGACGGAGGCACTGAAGCTTTCTTT
CDR3 protein: CASSNRDGGTEAFF

J gene: TRBJ1-4
D gene: .
clone size: few
V gene: TRBV4-3
CDR3 DNA: TGCGCCAGCAGCGCTCGGGGCGGGGGAAAGAATGAAAAACTGTTTTTT
CDR3 protein: CASSARGGGKNEKLFF

J gene: TRBJ2-1
D gene: .
clone size: many
V gene: TRBV7-2
CDR3 DNA: TGTGCCAGCAGCTTGACAGCCAGTTCCTACAATGAGCAGTTCTTC
CDR3 protein: CASSLTASSYNEQFF

J gene: TRBJ2-5
D gene: TRBD1
clone size: .
V gene: TRBV7-8
CDR3 DNA: TGTGCCAGCAGCCATGGACAGGGAAAGACCCAGTACTTC
CDR3 protein: CASSHGQGKTQYF

J gene: TRBJ2-1
D gene: TRBD2
clone size: few
V gene: TRBV5-4
CDR3 DNA: TGTGCCAGCAGCCCACCCGGGACTAGCGGGAGCTATGAGCAGTTCTTC
CDR3 protein: CASSPPGTSGSYEQFF

J gene: TRBJ2-3
D gene: .
clone size: few
V gene: TRBV4-2
CDR3 DNA: TGTGCCAGCAGCCTTCCTACCACCGATACGCAGTATTTT
CDR3 protein: CASSLPTTDTQYF

J gene: TRBJ1-3
D gene: .
clone size: .
V gene: TRBV7-2
CDR3 DNA: TGTGCCAGCAGCTTAACGGGGGGAGGAAACACCATATATTTT
CDR3 protein: CASSLTGGGNTIYF

J gene: TRBJ2-1
D gene: .
clone size: once
V gene: TRBV6-5
CDR3 DNA: TGTGCCAGCAGTTACTCGGGCGGGGACGACAATGAGCAGTTCTTC
CDR3 protein: CASSYSGGDDNEQFF

J gene: TRBJ1-1
D gene: .
clone size: .
V gene: TRBV11-3
CDR3 DNA: TGTGCCAGCAGCTTAGATAGCATGAACACTGAAGCTTTCTTT
CDR3 protein: CASSLDSMNTEAFF

J gene: TRBJ2-3
D gene: TRBD2
clone size: few
V gene: TRBV7-7
CDR3 DNA: TGTGCTAGCAGCTTAGAAGGAATCGGGACTAGCGGGAGTGATACGCAGTATTTT
CDR3 protein: CASSLEGIGTSGSDTQYF

J gene: TRBJ2-2
D gene: .
clone size: .
V gene: TRBV6-5
CDR3 DNA: TGTGCCAGCAGTACGGTGACAGGGAACACCGGGGAGCTGTTTTTT
CDR3 protein: CASSTVTGNTGELFF

J gene: TRBJ2-7
D gene: .
clone size: few
V gene: TRBV5-6
CDR3 DNA: TGTGCCAGCAGCTCAACGGGGGACGAGCAGTACTTC
CDR3 protein: CASSSTGDEQYF

J gene: TRBJ2-1
D gene: TRBD2
clone size: .
V gene: TRBV9
CDR3 DNA: TGTGCCAGCAGCGTAGGGCTAGCGGGAGGGTTTAGGAATGAGCAGTTCTTC
CDR3 protein: CASSVGLAGGFRNEQFF

J gene: TRBJ1-3
D gene: .
clone size: few
V gene: TRBV7-7
CDR3 DNA: TGTGCTAGCACCAACCCGACCCCAACCTCTGGAAACACCATATATTTT
CDR3 protein: CASTNPTPTSGNTIYF

J gene: TRBJ1-1
D gene: TRBD1
clone size: few
V gene: TRBV5-1
CDR3 DNA: TGCGCCAGCAGCCCTGGACAGGGGGGGACCTGGGCTGAAGCTTTCTTT
CDR3 protein: CASSPGQGGTWAEAFF

J gene: TRBJ2-1
D gene: TRBD2
clone size: many
V gene: TRBV18
CDR3 DNA: TGTGCCAGCTCACCCTCCGAGCGGGAGGACTACAATGAGCAGTTCTTC
CDR3 protein: CASSPSEREDYNEQFF

J gene: TRBJ2-2
D gene: .
clone size: .
V gene: TRBV7-3
CDR3 DNA: TGTGCCAGCAGCTTAGCGCATGGCGGGGAGCTGTTTTTT
CDR3 protein: CASSLAHGGELFF

J gene: TRBJ1-1
D gene: TRBD1
clone size: .
V gene: TRBV10-3
CDR3 DNA: TGTGCCATCAGTGAAGGGGGCGGAGGGAACACTGAAGCTTTCTTT
CDR3 protein: CAISEGGGGNTEAFF

J gene: TRBJ1-6
D gene: .
clone size: .
V gene: TRBV18
CDR3 DNA: TGTGCCAGCTCACCACAGCCCAATTCACCCCTCCACTTT
CDR3 protein: CASSPQPNSPLHF

J gene: TRBJ1-1
D gene: .
clone size: .
V gene: TRBV6-6
CDR3 DNA: TGTGCCAGCAGTTACGAGGACCTTCAACCCGCCCTCTTT
CDR3 protein: CASSYEDLQPALF

J gene: TRBJ2-2
D gene: TRBD2
clone size: .
V gene: TRBV11-2
CDR3 DNA: TGTGCCAGCAGCTTAGGTAGCGGGAGCACCGGGGAGCTGTTTTTT
CDR3 protein: CASSLGSGSTGELFF

J gene: TRBJ2-1
D gene: .
clone size: .
V gene: TRBV6-5
CDR3 DNA: TGTGCCAGCAGCCCGCCCTACGGGGCGACGTTCTTC
CDR3 protein: CASSPPYGATFF

J gene: TRBJ2-5
D gene: .
clone size: many
V gene: TRBV7-9
CDR3 DNA: TGTGCCAGCAGCCGGGGCAAAGAGACCCAGTACTTC
CDR3 protein: CASSRGKETQYF

J gene: TRBJ2-5
D gene: TRBD2
clone size: .
V gene: TRBV5-4
CDR3 DNA: TGTGCCAGCAGCCCGACTAGCGGCGAGACCCAGTACTTC
CDR3 protein: CASSPTSGETQYF

J gene: TRBJ2-5
D gene: TRBD2
clone size: few
V gene: TRBV7-2
CDR3 DNA: TGTGCCAGCAGCCCGCGGAGCGGGACCCAAGAGACCCAGTACTTC
CDR3 protein: CASSPRSGTQETQYF

J gene: TRBJ1-5
D gene: .
clone size: few
V gene: TRBV6-1
CDR3 DNA: TGTGCCAGCAGTTGGACAGAAAACAATCAGCCCCAGCATTTT
CDR3 protein: CASSWTENNQPQHF

J gene: TRBJ2-1
D gene: TRBD2
clone size: many
V gene: TRBV16
CDR3 DNA: TGTGCCAGCATCTTAGCGGGGGACAACAATGAGCAGTTCTTC
CDR3 protein: CASILAGDNNEQFF